This T cell receptor beta chain was identified during a study of shared clonotypes between healthy human individuals. General study results and limits: Deeper or shallower sequencing was expected to change how clonotypes are shared among donors.

In the source study's methods: ImmunoSEQ only sent back junction sequences with no quality scores, so filtering was done differently. Profiling relied on immunoSEQ multiplex PCR, and the TCRdb table lists in-frame clones only, not all of them. That table furnishes V, J and clone size, whereas the DNA furnished D and trimming. The sample includes around 500,000 clones, about 85% seen only once; the top ten take 10% to 15%. Nashville, Tennessee was home to all donors, each a Caucasian adult. Regarding this clone: The target antigen is unknown.

CDR1 is SGHRS, CDR2 YFSETQ, per germline. Trimming cost V 4 bases and J 5 bases, with 14 bases left between them. This CDR3 comprises 14 residues. This chain links TRBV5-1 with TRBJ2-3; D is uncertain. The sequenced sample was PBMCs. This receptor was taken from a woman aged 40 to 49 in good health. Some clones in this sample may be carry-over from other donors' samples. In DNA form, the CDR3 reads TGCGCCAGCAGCCGTGCTGTGGCTTTAGATACGCAGTATTTT. Protein: CASSRAVALDTQYF.